The clone carrying this T cell receptor (beta chain) was found once. Both 60 Vbeta primers and 13 Jbeta primers went into the PCR. This table comes from immunoSEQ multiplex PCR, and its TCRdb copy is limited to in-frame clones, with some not included. The profile covers over 100,000 clones, with around 61% appearing a single time and over 2% taken by the ten largest. This sample was included in a study of cytomegalovirus exposure and HLA in healthy donors. V gave up 6 bases and J gave up 3 bases; unmatched junction bases: 20. The CDR3 is made up of 20 amino acids. Germline V gives CDR1 SNHLY, CDR2 FYNNEI.

The source of this sequence is a woman in her 30s in good health and CMV-seronegative. The chain employs TRBV2 and TRBJ2-1; 10 bases map to TRBD2. Sequencing input: PBMCs. This CDR3 is CASRMTGSGLASGSYNEQFF. CDR3 bases: TGTGCCAGCAGGATGACAGGGTCTGGCCTTGCTAGCGGGAGCTACAATGAGCAGTTCTTC.